What follows are 16 T cell receptor beta chains derived from one specimen sequenced in a study of cytomegalovirus exposure and HLA in healthy donors. PCR primers comprised 60 Vbeta and 13 Jbeta primers. TCRdb's copy holds only in-frame clones and misses some; the assay was immunoSEQ multiplex PCR. Of over 100,000 clones listed, 65% to 80% are singletons. The sequenced sample consisted of PBMCs. The receptors here all came from a man aged 25 to 45 in good health and CMV-seropositive.

The rearrangement joins TRBV15 to TRBJ2-5, with TRBD2 as a possible D gene (5 bases). With the DNA end fitting TRBJ2-7 better, the J assignment may be wrong. This CDR3 has 15 amino acids. The germline gives CDR1 LNHNV, CDR2 YYDKDF (reference sequence). CDR3 region: CATSRDPAASYEQYF. The CDR3 bases are TGTGCCACCAGCAGAGATCCAGCGGCCTCCTACGAGCAGTACTTC.

The chain combines TRBV7-6 with TRBJ2-7; 10 bases map to TRBD1. The V gene end was trimmed by 3 bases and the J gene end by 3 bases; junction bases not matched to a gene: 2. This CDR3 is 14 amino acids long. CDR1 SGHVS and CDR2 FNYEAQ come from the germline V gene. The CDR3: CASSFGTGDYEQYF. CDR3 bases: TGTGCCAGCAGCTTCGGGACAGGGGACTACGAGCAGTACTTC.

The CDR3 DNA reads TGTGCCAGCATCAGAGGTGAGAGGGGCACAGATACGCAGTATTTT. This gives the protein CASIRGERGTDTQYF. V usage is TRBV27 and J usage is TRBJ2-3; perhaps TRBD2 as D (5 bases). The germline V and J ends were trimmed by 7 bases and 1 base, with 15 bases remaining between them. The CDR3 extends over 15 amino acids. CDR1 MNHEY and CDR2 SMNVEV come from the germline V gene (reference sequence).

This CDR3 reads CATSMMGRSYGYTF. CDR3 DNA sequence: TGTGCCACCAGCATGATGGGGCGCTCTTATGGCTACACCTTC. J is TRBJ1-2 and V is TRBV15; maybe TRBD1 (5 bases). The CDR3 sequence is 14 residues long. V was pared by 4 bases and J by 5 bases, with 14 bases between. The germline CDR1 and CDR2 sequences are LNHNV and YYDKDF (reference sequence).

This clone was observed a handful of times. J is TRBJ1-1 and V is TRBV28; TRBD1 might be the D (6 bases). V was clipped by 6 bases and J by 5 bases, with 16 bases between them. This CDR3 comprises 14 residues. CDR1 and CDR2 (germline): MDHEN, SYDVKM. CDR3 loop: CASSHRELGTEAFF. CDR3 DNA: TGTGCCAGCAGCCACAGGGAGCTGGGAACTGAAGCTTTCTTT.

In this sample, this clone turned up a few times. This CDR3 is CAWKRTGGTEAFF. The CDR3 nucleotides read TGTGCCTGGAAACGGACGGGGGGCACTGAAGCTTTCTTT. The chain uses TRBV30 and TRBJ1-1; D is perhaps TRBD1 (5 bases). This CDR3 is built from 13 residues. Trimming took off 4 bases at V and 4 bases at J, with 13 bases between the two ends. CDR1 GTSNPN and CDR2 SVGIG come from the germline V gene (reference sequence).

This clone showed up just a few times. J is TRBJ1-6 and V is TRBV5-4; 9 bases map to TRBD1. The CDR3 covers 14 residues. Germline CDR1 and CDR2: SGHNT and YYREEE (reference sequence). After removal of 3 bases from V and 7 bases from J, the junction contained 2 bases not matched to a gene. The CDR3 reads CASSWGQGNSPLHF. The CDR3 DNA follows: TGTGCCAGCAGCTGGGGACAGGGAAATTCACCCCTCCACTTT.

This sequence joins TRBV5-4 and TRBJ2-1; TRBD2 aligns across 10 bases. Germline CDR1 reads SGHNT; CDR2 reads YYREEE (reference sequence). The CDR3 totals 14 residues. V lost 4 bases and J lost 9; bases outside the gene matches: 7. DNA of the CDR3: TGTGCCAGCAGCCACGTAGCGGGGGGCCGTGAGCAGTTCTTC. It translates to CASSHVAGGREQFF. Together with reference TRBV5-4 and TRBJ2-1, the CDR3 gives the full variable domain: ETGVTQSPTHLIKTRGQQVTLRCSSQSGHNTVSWYQQALGQGPQFIFQYYREEENGRGNFPPRFSGLQFPNYSSELNVNALELDDSALYLCASSHVAGGREQFFGPGTRLTVL.

This clone was counted a single time. V gene TRBV12-5 combines with J gene TRBJ1-2; 8 nucleotides agree with TRBD1. The CDR3 sequence is 14 residues long. Looked up from germline, CDR1 is LGHNT and CDR2 is FRNRAP. J lost 5 bases, V lost 6 bases, and 8 bases had no gene match. The CDR3 DNA follows: TGTGCTAGTGGCAAGGGACAGGAGGAATATGGCTACACCTTC. Its protein is CASGKGQEEYGYTF.

The V call is TRBV5-1, the J call TRBJ2-5; 9 nucleotides align to TRBD1. The CDR3 totals 14 residues. Germline values: CDR1 SGHRS, CDR2 YFSETQ. V gave up 6 bases and J gave up 4 bases; unmatched junction bases: 7. CDR3 protein: CASNPGQGSETQYF. Written as DNA, the CDR3 is TGCGCCAGCAACCCGGGACAGGGTTCAGAGACCCAGTACTTC.

The chain uses TRBV4-1 and TRBJ1-2, with a possible D match to TRBD1 (6 bases). V was pared by 4 bases and J by 6 bases, with 12 bases between. The length of the CDR3 is 13 residues. CDR1 and CDR2 from the germline V gene are MGHRA and YSYEKL. The CDR3 nucleotides are TGCGCCAGCAGCCTCACCGGGACACATGGCTACACCTTC. This translates into CASSLTGTHGYTF.

The chain uses TRBV7-3 and TRBJ2-1, with 8 bases fitting TRBD1. The J segment lost 2 bases and the V segment lost 5 bases, leaving 5 bases of the junction unmatched. Germline V gene lookup returns CDR1 SGHTA and CDR2 FQGTGA. The CDR3 consists of 15 residues. The CDR3 nucleotides read TGTGCCAGCAGCCCAGGGGGCGCAGCCTACAATGAGCAGTTCTTC. Translated, it gives CASSPGGAAYNEQFF. The full variable domain, rest sourced from reference TRBV7-3 and TRBJ2-1, is GAGVSQTPSNKVTEKGKYVELRCDPISGHTALYWYRQSLGQGPEFLIYFQGTGAADDSGLPNDRFFAVRPEGSVSTLKIQRTERGDSAVYLCASSPGGAAYNEQFFGPGTRLTVL.

This sequence joins TRBV12-2 and TRBJ1-5; the D segment call TRBD1 is taken from the table without a DNA check. TRBV12-2 is a recognized pseudogene. The CDR3 is 12 amino acids. The CDR3 protein is CAIDRFYQPQHF. CDR3 in DNA: TGTGCAATTGACAGATTTTATCAGCCCCAGCATTTT.

The chain couples TRBV7-9 to TRBJ2-2; TRBD1 matches at 7 bases. This CDR3 is 17 amino acids long. Germline-derived CDR1 and CDR2 are SEHNR and FQNEAQ (reference sequence). V dropped 6 bases and J dropped 1; count of bases not matched to a gene: 11. Written as DNA, the CDR3 is TGTGCCAGCAGGGGACAAGGGACAGCCGAGAACACCGGGGAGCTGTTTTTT. This codes for CASRGQGTAENTGELFF.

The V and J genes are TRBV6-5 and TRBJ2-2, with TRBD2 matching 8 bases. The CDR3 sequence is 15 residues long. V lost 7 bases and J lost 7; bases outside the gene matches: 11. Germline values: CDR1 MNHEY, CDR2 SVGAGI. The CDR3 protein is CASKPSGGGGGELFF. CDR3 coding DNA: TGTGCCAGCAAACCAAGCGGGGGCGGGGGCGGGGAGCTGTTTTTT.

V is TRBV19 and J is TRBJ2-5, with D possibly being TRBD2 (5 bases). V shed 4 bases and J shed 2 bases, with 11 bases lying between them. CDR1 is LNHDA and CDR2 is SQIVND in the germline V gene (reference sequence). This CDR3 is 14 amino acids long. The CDR3 bases are TGTGCCAGTAGTAAGATGGTAGCGCAAGAGACCCAGTACTTC. Protein product: CASSKMVAQETQYF.